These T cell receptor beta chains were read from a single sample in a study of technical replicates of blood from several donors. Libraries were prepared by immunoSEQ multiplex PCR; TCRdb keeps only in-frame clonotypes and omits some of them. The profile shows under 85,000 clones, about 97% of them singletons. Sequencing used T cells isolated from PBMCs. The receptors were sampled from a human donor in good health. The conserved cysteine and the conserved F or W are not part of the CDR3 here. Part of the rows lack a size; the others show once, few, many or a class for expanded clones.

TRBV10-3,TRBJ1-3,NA,AISGFTAKIGNTIY
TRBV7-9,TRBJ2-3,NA,ASSPLSGGTLIYTDTQY
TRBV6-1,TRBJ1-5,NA,ASSEAGQWVVAPQH
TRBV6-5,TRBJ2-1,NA,ASSYRGQNEQF
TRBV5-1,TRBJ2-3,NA,ASSSGFSTDTQY
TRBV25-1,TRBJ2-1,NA,ASSALGLAGGPLNEQF
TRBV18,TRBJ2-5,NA,ASSSRLAGEQETQY
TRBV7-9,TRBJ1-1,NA,ASSLGQLLAF
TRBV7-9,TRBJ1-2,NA,ASSTGVRGYT
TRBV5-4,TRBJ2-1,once,ASSPGTSGSGSYNEQF
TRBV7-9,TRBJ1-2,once,ASSDRTVYGYT
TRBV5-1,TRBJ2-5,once,ASSLWSSGKETQY
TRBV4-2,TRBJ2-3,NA,ASSQPGTESTDTQY
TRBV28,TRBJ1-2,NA,ASSYRGYT
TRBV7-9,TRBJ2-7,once,ASSSRSGSRSYEQY
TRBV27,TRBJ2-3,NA,ASTALAGAPDTQY
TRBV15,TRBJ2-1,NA,ATSPVGQGRYEQF
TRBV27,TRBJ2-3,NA,ASSPMTGGSDTQY
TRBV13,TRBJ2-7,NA,ASSARQGGSYEQY
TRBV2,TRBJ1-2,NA,ASRNSGGGYGYT
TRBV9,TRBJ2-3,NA,ASSASGVTDTQY
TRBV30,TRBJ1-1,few,AWSRRTEAF
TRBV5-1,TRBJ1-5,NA,ASSVGAGTGGQPQH
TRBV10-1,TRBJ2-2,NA,ASSDWDRGSGRTGELF
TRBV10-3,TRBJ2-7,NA,AIRSAGISYEQY
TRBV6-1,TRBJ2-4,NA,ASSEGWVRDIQY